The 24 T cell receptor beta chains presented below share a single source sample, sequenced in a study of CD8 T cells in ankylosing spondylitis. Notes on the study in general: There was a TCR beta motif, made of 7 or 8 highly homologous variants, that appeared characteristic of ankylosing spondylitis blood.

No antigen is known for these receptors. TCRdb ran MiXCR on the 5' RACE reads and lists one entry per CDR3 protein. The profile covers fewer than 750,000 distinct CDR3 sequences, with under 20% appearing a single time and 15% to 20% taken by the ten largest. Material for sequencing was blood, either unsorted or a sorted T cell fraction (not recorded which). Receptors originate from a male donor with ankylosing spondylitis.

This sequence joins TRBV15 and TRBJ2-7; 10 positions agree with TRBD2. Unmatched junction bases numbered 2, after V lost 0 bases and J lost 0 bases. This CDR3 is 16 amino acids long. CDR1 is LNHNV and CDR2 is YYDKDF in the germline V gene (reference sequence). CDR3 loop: CATSRDQRGGSYEQYF. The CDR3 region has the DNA TGTGCCACCAGCAGAGATCAGCGGGGGGGCTCCTACGAGCAGTACTTC. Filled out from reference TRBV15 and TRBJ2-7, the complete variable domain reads DAMVIQNPRYQVTQFGKPVTLSCSQTLNHNVMYWYQQKSSQAPKLLFHYYDKDFNNEADTPDNFQSRRPNTSFCFLDIRSPGLGDTAMYLCATSRDQRGGSYEQYFGPGTRLTVT.

The CDR3 DNA follows: TGTGCCAGCAGCCCGACCGACAGGGGGCGGGTGACAGATACGCAGTATTTT. Its protein is CASSPTDRGRVTDTQYF. V usage is TRBV11-2 and J usage is TRBJ2-3, with 10 bases identical to TRBD1. Trimming removed 5 bases from V and 3 bases from J; junction bases left unmatched: 11. Germline V gene sequence: CDR1 SGHAT, CDR2 FQNNGV. The CDR3 extends over 17 amino acids. The full variable domain, completed using reference TRBV11-2 and TRBJ2-3, is EAGVAQSPRYKIIEKRQSVAFWCNPISGHATLYWYQQILGQGPKLLIQFQNNGVVDDSQLPKDRFSAERLKGVDSTLKIQPAKLEDSAVYLCASSPTDRGRVTDTQYFGPGTRLTVL.

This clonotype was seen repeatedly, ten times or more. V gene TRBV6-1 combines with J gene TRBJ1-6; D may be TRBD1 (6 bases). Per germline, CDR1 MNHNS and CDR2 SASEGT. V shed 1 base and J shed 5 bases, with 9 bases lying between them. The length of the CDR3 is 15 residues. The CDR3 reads CASSEGAGDNSPLHF. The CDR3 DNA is TGTGCCAGCAGTGAAGGGGCAGGGGATAATTCACCCCTCCACTTT.

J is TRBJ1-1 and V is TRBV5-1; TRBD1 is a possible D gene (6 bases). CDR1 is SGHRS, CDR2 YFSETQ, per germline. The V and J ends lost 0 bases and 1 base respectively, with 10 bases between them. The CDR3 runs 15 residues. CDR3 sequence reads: CASSLVGGPNTEAFF. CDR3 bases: TGCGCCAGCAGCTTGGTGGGGGGCCCGAACACTGAAGCTTTCTTT.

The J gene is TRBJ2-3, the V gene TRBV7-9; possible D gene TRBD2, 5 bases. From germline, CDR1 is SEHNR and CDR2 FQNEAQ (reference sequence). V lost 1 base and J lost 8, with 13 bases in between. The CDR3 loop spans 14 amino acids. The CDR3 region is CASSLEPPRGTQYF. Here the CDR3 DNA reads TGTGCCAGCAGCTTAGAGCCGCCACGGGGTACGCAGTATTTT. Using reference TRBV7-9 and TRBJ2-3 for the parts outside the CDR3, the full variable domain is DTGVSQNPRHKITKRGQNVTFRCDPISEHNRLYWYRQTLGQGPEFLTYFQNEAQLEKSRLLSDRFSAERPKGSFSTLEIQRTEQGDSAMYLCASSLEPPRGTQYFGPGTRLTVL.

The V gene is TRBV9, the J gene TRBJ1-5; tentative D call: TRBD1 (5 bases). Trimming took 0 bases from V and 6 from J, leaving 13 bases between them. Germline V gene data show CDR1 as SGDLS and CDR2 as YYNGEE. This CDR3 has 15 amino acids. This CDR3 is CASSVDSGFLQPQHF. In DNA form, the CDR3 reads TGTGCCAGCAGCGTAGATTCAGGGTTCCTTCAGCCCCAGCATTTT. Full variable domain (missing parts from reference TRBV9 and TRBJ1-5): DSGVTQTPKHLITATGQRVTLRCSPRSGDLSVYWYQQSLDQGLQFLIQYYNGEERAKGNILERFSAQQFPDLHSELNLSSLELGDSALYFCASSVDSGFLQPQHFGDGTRLSIL.

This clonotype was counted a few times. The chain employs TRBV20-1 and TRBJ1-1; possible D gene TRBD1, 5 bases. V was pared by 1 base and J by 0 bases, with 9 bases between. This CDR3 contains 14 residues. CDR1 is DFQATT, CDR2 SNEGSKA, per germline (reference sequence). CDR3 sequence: CSARGDSMNTEAFF. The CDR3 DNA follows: TGCAGTGCTAGAGGAGACAGCATGAACACTGAAGCTTTCTTT.

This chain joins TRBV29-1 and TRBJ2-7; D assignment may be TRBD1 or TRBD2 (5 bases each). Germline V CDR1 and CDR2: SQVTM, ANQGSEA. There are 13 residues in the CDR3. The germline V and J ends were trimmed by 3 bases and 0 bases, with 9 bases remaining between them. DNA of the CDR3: TGCAGCGTTGAGACAGACTACTCCTACGAGCAGTACTTC. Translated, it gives CSVETDYSYEQYF.

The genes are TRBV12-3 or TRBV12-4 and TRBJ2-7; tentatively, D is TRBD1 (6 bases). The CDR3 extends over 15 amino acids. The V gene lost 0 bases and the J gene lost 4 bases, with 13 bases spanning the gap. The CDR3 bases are TGTGCCAGCAGTTTAGCGGGGGCAGGTTTATACGAGCAGTACTTC. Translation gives CASSLAGAGLYEQYF.

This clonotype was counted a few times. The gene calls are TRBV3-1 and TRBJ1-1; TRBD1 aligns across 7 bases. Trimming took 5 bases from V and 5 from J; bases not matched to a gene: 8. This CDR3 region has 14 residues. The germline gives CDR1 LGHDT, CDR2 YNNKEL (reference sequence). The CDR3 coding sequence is TGTGCCAGCAGCTGGGACAGAAGGGGGACTGAAGCTTTCTTT. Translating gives CASSWDRRGTEAFF.

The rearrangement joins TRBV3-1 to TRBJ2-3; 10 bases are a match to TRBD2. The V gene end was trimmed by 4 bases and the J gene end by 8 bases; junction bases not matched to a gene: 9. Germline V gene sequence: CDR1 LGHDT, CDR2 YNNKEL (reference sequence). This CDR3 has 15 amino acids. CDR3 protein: CASSLSGRARFTQYF. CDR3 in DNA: TGTGCCAGCAGCCTCAGCGGGAGGGCCCGGTTTACGCAGTATTTT.

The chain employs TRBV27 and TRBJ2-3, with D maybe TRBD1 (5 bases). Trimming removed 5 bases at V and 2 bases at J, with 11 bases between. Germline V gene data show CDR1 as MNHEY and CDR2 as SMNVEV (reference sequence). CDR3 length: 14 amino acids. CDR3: CASSPTGPTDTQYF. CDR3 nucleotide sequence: TGTGCCAGCAGTCCTACAGGACCCACAGATACGCAGTATTTT.

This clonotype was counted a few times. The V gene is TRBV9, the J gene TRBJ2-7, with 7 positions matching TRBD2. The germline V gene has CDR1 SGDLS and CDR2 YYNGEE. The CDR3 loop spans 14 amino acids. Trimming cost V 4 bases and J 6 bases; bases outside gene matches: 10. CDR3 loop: CASSPQTSSGEQYF. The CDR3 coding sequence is TGTGCCAGCAGCCCCCAGACTAGCTCGGGCGAGCAGTACTTC.

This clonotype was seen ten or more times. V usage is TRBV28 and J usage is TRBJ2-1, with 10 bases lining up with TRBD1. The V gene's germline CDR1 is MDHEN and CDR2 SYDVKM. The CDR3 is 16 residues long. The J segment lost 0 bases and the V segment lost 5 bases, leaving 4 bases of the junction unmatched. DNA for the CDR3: TGTGCCAGCAGTCCGGGACAGGGGAGCTCCTACAATGAGCAGTTCTTC. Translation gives CASSPGQGSSYNEQFF.

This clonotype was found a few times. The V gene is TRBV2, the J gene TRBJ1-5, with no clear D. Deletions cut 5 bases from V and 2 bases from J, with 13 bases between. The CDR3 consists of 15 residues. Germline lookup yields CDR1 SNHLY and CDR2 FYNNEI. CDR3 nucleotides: TGTGCCAGCAGTATCGACACTAGGGGCAATCAGCCCCAGCATTTT. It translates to CASSIDTRGNQPQHF.

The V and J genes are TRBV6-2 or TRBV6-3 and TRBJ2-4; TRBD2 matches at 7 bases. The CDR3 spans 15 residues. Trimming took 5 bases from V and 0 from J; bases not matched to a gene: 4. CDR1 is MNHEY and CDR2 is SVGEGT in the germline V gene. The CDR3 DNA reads TGTGCCAGCAGTCAACGGGGGGTAGCCAAAAACATTCAGTACTTC. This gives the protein CASSQRGVAKNIQYF.

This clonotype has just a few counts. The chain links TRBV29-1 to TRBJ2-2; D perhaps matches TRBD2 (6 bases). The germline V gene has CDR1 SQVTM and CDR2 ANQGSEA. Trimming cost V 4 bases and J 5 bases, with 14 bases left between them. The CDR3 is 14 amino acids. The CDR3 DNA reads TGCAGCGTTGGGCCCAGTGGGGGGACCGGGGAGCTGTTTTTT. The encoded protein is CSVGPSGGTGELFF.

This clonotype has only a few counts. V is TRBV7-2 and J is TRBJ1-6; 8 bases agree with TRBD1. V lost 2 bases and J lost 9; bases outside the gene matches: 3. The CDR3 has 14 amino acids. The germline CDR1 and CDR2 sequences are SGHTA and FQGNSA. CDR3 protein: CASSLQGAGSPLHF. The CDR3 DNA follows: TGTGCCAGCAGCTTACAGGGGGCAGGTTCACCCCTCCACTTT.

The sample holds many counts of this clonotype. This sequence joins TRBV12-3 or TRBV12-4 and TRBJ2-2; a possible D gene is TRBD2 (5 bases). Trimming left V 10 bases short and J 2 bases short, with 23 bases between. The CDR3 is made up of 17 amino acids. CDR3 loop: CATPYRIEGSNTGELFF. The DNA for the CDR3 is TGTGCCACCCCCTACAGAATCGAGGGCTCTAACACCGGGGAGCTGTTTTTT.

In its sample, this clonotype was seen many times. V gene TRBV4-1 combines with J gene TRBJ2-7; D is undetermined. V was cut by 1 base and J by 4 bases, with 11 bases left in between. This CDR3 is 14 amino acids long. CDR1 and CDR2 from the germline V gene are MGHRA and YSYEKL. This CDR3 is CASSQGSTLYEQYF. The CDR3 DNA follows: TGCGCCAGCAGCCAAGGGTCAACCCTTTACGAGCAGTACTTC.

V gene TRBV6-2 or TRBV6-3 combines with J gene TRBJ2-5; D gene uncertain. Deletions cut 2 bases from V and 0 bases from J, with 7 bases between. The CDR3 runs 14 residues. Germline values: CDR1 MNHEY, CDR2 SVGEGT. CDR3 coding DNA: TGTGCCAGCAGTTACCCAGCGTACCAAGAGACCCAGTACTTC. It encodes CASSYPAYQETQYF.

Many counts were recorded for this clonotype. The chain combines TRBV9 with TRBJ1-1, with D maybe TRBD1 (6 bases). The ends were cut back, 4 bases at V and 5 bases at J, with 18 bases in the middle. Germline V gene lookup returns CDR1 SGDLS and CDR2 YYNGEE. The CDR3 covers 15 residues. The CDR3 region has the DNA TGTGCCAGCAGCCACCACCGGGGGGCAGGGACTGAAGCTTTCTTT. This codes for CASSHHRGAGTEAFF.

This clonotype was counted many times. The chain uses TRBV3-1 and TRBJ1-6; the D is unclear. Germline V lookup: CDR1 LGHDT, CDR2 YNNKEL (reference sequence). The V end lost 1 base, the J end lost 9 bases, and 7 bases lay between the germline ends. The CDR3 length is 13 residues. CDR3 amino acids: CASSQVRVSPLHF. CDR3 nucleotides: TGTGCCAGCAGCCAAGTCAGAGTTTCACCCCTCCACTTT.

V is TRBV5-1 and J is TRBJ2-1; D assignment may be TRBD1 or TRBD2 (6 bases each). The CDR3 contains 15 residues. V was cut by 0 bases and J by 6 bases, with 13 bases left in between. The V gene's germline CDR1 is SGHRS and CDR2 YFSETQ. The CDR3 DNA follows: TGCGCCAGCAGCTTGGTATGGGGGGCCCTCAATGAGCAGTTCTTC. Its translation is CASSLVWGALNEQFF.